This note documents a single T cell receptor beta chain sequence. Its antigen is still unknown. The source of the sample is a study of identical twins. General study findings and limits: Monozygotic twins shared more out-of-frame TCR alpha than recombination models predicted. Beta out-of-frame sequences showed weaker excess twin sharing. Whereas memory repertoires showed no such difference, abundant cord blood beta clonotypes carried fewer insertions. Zero-insertion analyses were open to partial confounding by invariant MAIT and iNKT cells.

In TCRdb, the 5' RACE reads were re-called with MiXCR into one record per CDR3 protein. The table has a few hundred thousand distinct CDR3 sequences, roughly 20% seen once. With 7 bases clipped from V and 3 bases from J, the junction kept 3 bases outside the gene matches. Germline V gene lookup returns CDR1 DFQATT and CDR2 SNEGSKA (reference sequence). The CDR3 length is 12 residues. The sequence was collected from a man aged 50 to 60 in good health. Sequencing was carried out using naive T cells sorted from blood. V usage is TRBV20-1 and J usage is TRBJ2-3; 8 bases agree with TRBD2. The CDR3 sequence is CSGLARTDTQYF. The CDR3 region has the DNA TGCAGTGGACTAGCGAGGACAGATACGCAGTATTTT.